The 9 T cell receptor beta chains below all came from one sample that was sequenced in a study of T cell responses to AZD1222 COVID-19 vaccine. The repertoire was sequenced with immunoSEQ multiplex PCR; TCRdb's copy has only in-frame clones and lacks some. The sample yields approximately 140,000 clones, around nine tenths seen once. The specimen comprised peripheral blood, sampled on day 0 of AZD1222 vaccination. The receptors come from an adult in good health.

This chain connects TRBV7-2 to TRBJ1-2; D might be TRBD1 (6 bases). CDR1 SGHTA and CDR2 FQGNSA come from the germline V gene. The V and J ends lost 4 bases and 1 base respectively, with 16 bases between them. CDR3 length: 16 amino acids. Here the CDR3 reads CASSSGTPDLNYGYTF. CDR3 DNA: TGTGCCAGCAGCTCAGGGACACCTGATCTTAACTATGGCTACACCTTC.

The CDR3 bases are TGCGCCAGCAGCCAAGATTCGATGGCGGTAGGCACAGATACGCAGTATTTT. Residues: CASSQDSMAVGTDTQYF. The chain uses TRBV4-3 and TRBJ2-3; D is uncertain. V was trimmed by 0 bases and J by 1 base, leaving 14 bases between them. Germline V gives CDR1 LGHNA, CDR2 YSLEER. The CDR3 spans 17 residues.

The chain joins TRBV5-5 to TRBJ2-7; D gene uncertain. V was shortened by 2 bases and J by 0 bases, with 12 bases between the two germline ends. From germline, CDR1 is SGHKS and CDR2 YYEKEE (reference sequence). The CDR3 is made up of 15 amino acids. The chain's CDR3 is CASSFWRLSSYEQYF. As DNA, the CDR3 is TGTGCCAGCAGCTTCTGGCGGCTGAGCTCCTACGAGCAGTACTTC.

This chain links TRBV2 with TRBJ2-3, with TRBD2 as a possible D gene (6 bases). The CDR3 contains 14 residues. Trimming stripped 4 bases from V and 5 bases from J, with 13 bases between. Germline V gene lookup returns CDR1 SNHLY and CDR2 FYNNEI. The CDR3 protein is CASSGGGTVDTQYF. The CDR3 DNA reads TGTGCCAGCAGTGGAGGCGGGACCGTAGATACGCAGTATTTT.

The J gene is TRBJ1-5, the V gene TRBV20-1, with 8 bases lining up with TRBD1. Germline loops: CDR1 DFQATT, CDR2 SNEGSKA (reference sequence). The V segment lost 3 bases and the J segment 6 bases; nucleotides outside the gene matches: 4. The CDR3 covers 13 residues. The CDR3 sequence: CSASQGASQPQHF. DNA of the CDR3: TGCAGTGCTAGTCAGGGGGCGAGTCAGCCCCAGCATTTT.

Judged by abundance, this clone is medium-sized. This chain links TRBV7-2 with TRBJ2-3; 10 bases map to TRBD2. The V gene's germline CDR1 is SGHTA and CDR2 FQGNSA. The CDR3 extends over 16 amino acids. The V segment lost 5 bases and the J segment 0 bases; nucleotides outside the gene matches: 5. The DNA of the CDR3 is TGTGCCAGCAGCACACTAGCGGGATCTAGCACAGATACGCAGTATTTT. Translated: CASSTLAGSSTDTQYF.

The chain is built from TRBV29-1 and TRBJ2-1; D tentatively fits TRBD1 or TRBD2 (5 bases each). The length of the CDR3 is 11 residues. The germline V and J ends were trimmed by 4 bases and 15 bases, with 16 bases remaining between them. Germline V gene sequence: CDR1 SQVTM, CDR2 ANQGSEA. The CDR3 region is CSVGDGLFAFF. The CDR3 DNA reads as TGCAGCGTTGGGGACGGGCTGTTTGCGTTCTTC.

The V gene is TRBV27, the J gene TRBJ1-1, with TRBD1 matching 9 bases. With V trimmed by 5 bases and J by 5 bases, 12 bases remained unmatched. Looked up from germline, CDR1 is MNHEY and CDR2 is SMNVEV (reference sequence). The CDR3 extends over 16 amino acids. CDR3 protein: CASSLYPGTGTTEAFF. Here the CDR3 DNA reads TGTGCCAGCAGTCTTTATCCCGGGACAGGGACTACTGAAGCTTTCTTT.

The V gene is TRBV15, the J gene TRBJ1-5; weak D call: TRBD1 (5 bases). The CDR3 is made up of 15 amino acids. Germline lookup yields CDR1 LNHNV and CDR2 YYDKDF (reference sequence). Trimming removed 6 bases at V and 5 bases at J, with 17 bases between. DNA of the CDR3: TGTGCCACCAGTAGCACGGGGGGGTCTCATCAGCCCCAGCATTTT. Translated: CATSSTGGSHQPQHF. The entire variable domain, with the rest obtained from reference TRBV15 and TRBJ1-5, is as follows: DAMVIQNPRYQVTQFGKPVTLSCSQTLNHNVMYWYQQKSSQAPKLLFHYYDKDFNNEADTPDNFQSRRPNTSFCFLDIRSPGLGDTAMYLCATSSTGGSHQPQHFGDGTRLSIL.